Below are 26 T cell receptor beta chains sequenced from a single sample in a study of identical twins. TCRdb processed the 5' RACE reads anew with MiXCR; each CDR3 protein has one entry. This sample yields 420,000 or so distinct CDR3 sequences, of which 18% are seen a single time; 9.5% to 15% belongs to the top ten. Sequencing was performed on naive T cells sorted from blood. All receptors come from a man in his fifties or sixties in good health.

This clonotype was seen a handful of times. V and J are TRBV5-1 and TRBJ2-2; D remains unclear. The V end lost 2 bases, the J end lost 9 bases, and 11 bases lay between the germline ends. This CDR3 contains 13 residues. CDR1 SGHRS and CDR2 YFSETQ come from the germline V gene. The CDR3 DNA reads as TGCGCCAGCAGCTTACCCTTGGACCGGGAGCTGTTTTTT. Translated, it gives CASSLPLDRELFF.

This clonotype was detected ten times or more. The chain couples TRBV12-3 or TRBV12-4 to TRBJ1-1; D call uncertain. V lost 6 bases and J lost 4, with 9 bases in between. CDR3 length: 12 residues. CDR3 coding DNA: TGTGCCAGCAGCACCGATGGCACTGAAGCTTTCTTT. It codes for CASSTDGTEAFF.

J is TRBJ2-7 and V is TRBV12-3 or TRBV12-4; D possibly uses TRBD1 or TRBD2 (5 bases each). V lost 6 bases, J lost 1 base, and 31 bases lay in between. The CDR3 length is 20 residues. The CDR3 loop reads CASSPATGQPTYHPSYEQYF. DNA of the CDR3: TGTGCCAGCAGCCCCGCAACGGGGCAGCCAACCTATCATCCATCCTACGAGCAGTACTTC.

This rearrangement joins TRBV5-1 to TRBJ2-1, with D perhaps TRBD1 or TRBD2 (5 bases each). This CDR3 is built from 13 residues. Germline CDR1 reads SGHRS; CDR2 reads YFSETQ. Trimming left V 0 bases short and J 6 bases short, with 7 bases between. The CDR3 region is CASSLGDGNEQFF. The CDR3 nucleotides read TGCGCCAGCAGCTTGGGGGACGGCAATGAGCAGTTCTTC.

The rearrangement uses TRBV25-1 and TRBJ1-1; tentatively, D is TRBD1 (5 bases). Germline CDR1 and CDR2: MGHDK and SYGVNS. CDR3 size: 13 residues. The germline V and J ends were trimmed by 4 bases and 11 bases, with 17 bases remaining between them. The CDR3: CASSGSRVFGAFF. The CDR3 DNA follows: TGTGCCAGCAGTGGGTCCAGGGTTTTTGGCGCTTTCTTT.

This clonotype has a handful of counts. V is TRBV15 and J is TRBJ2-2; weak D call: TRBD1 (5 bases). Germline CDR1 is LNHNV and CDR2 is YYDKDF (reference sequence). V lost 0 bases, J lost 4 bases, and 9 bases lay in between. The CDR3 extends over 15 amino acids. This chain's CDR3 is CATSRDRVSTGELFF. The CDR3 DNA is TGTGCCACCAGCAGAGACAGGGTATCCACCGGGGAGCTGTTTTTT.

This clonotype was observed many times. V and J are TRBV16 and TRBJ1-5; 9 bases fit TRBD1. Germline lookup yields CDR1 KGHSY and CDR2 FQNENV. This CDR3 region has 15 residues. V lost 6 bases, J lost 2 bases, and 5 bases stayed unmatched. CDR3 nucleotides: TGTGCCAGCAGTCCCCGGGACAGGGGCAATCAGCCCCAGCATTTT. This encodes CASSPRDRGNQPQHF. Combining the CDR3 with reference TRBV16 and TRBJ1-5 gives the whole variable domain GEEVAQTPKHLVRGEGQKAKLYCAPIKGHSYVFWYQQVLKNEFKFLISFQNENVFDETGMPKERFSAKCLPNSPCSLEIQATKLEDSAVYFCASSPRDRGNQPQHFGDGTRLSIL.

This clonotype was seen repeatedly, ten times or more. V gene TRBV7-8 combines with J gene TRBJ2-7; D remains ambiguous. Trimming cost V 0 bases and J 2 bases, with 8 bases left between them. This CDR3 contains 14 residues. The V gene's germline CDR1 is SGHVS and CDR2 FQNEAQ. CDR3 loop: CASSLAVQPYEQYF. The DNA of the CDR3 is TGTGCCAGCAGCTTAGCGGTACAACCCTACGAGCAGTACTTC.

The J gene is TRBJ1-4, the V gene TRBV12-3 or TRBV12-4; the D gene is possibly TRBD1 (5 bases). CDR3 size: 14 residues. V shed 3 bases and J shed 13 bases, with 18 bases lying between them. CDR3 coding DNA: TGTGCCAGCAGTTTTTTAGTAGGGCAGGGAGTACTGTTTTTT. Translating it yields CASSFLVGQGVLFF.

The V call is TRBV7-2, the J call TRBJ2-5, with D perhaps matching TRBD2 (5 bases). Germline loops: CDR1 SGHTA, CDR2 FQGNSA. This CDR3 has 13 amino acids. V lost 5 bases, J lost 5 bases, and 12 bases lay in between. This chain's CDR3 is CASSPATGETQYF. CDR3 bases: TGTGCCAGCAGCCCCGCTACGGGGGAGACCCAGTACTTC.

This clonotype was counted many times. The chain carries TRBV11-2 and TRBJ2-2; D gene uncertain. V lost 1 base, J lost 4 bases, and 19 bases lay in between. Germline values: CDR1 SGHAT, CDR2 FQNNGV. The CDR3 is 18 amino acids. In DNA form, the CDR3 reads TGTGCCAGCAGCTTAGGGGATGGTTGGAAGCCCGCCACCGGGGAGCTGTTTTTT. It specifies CASSLGDGWKPATGELFF.

The V and J genes are TRBV10-3 and TRBJ1-2, with TRBD1 as a possible D gene (6 bases). The V gene lost 6 bases and the J gene lost 4 bases, with 15 bases spanning the gap. Germline V gene data show CDR1 as ENHRY and CDR2 as SYGVKD. The CDR3 loop spans 14 amino acids. The CDR3 DNA sequence: TGTGCCATCAGCGAGGGGGGTTCTGGCTATGGCTACACCTTC. Translated, it gives CAISEGGSGYGYTF.

This clonotype has only a few counts. The chain has TRBV6-2 or TRBV6-3 and TRBJ2-5; weak D call: TRBD2 (5 bases). Trimming removed 0 bases from V and 0 bases from J, with 14 bases in between. In germline, CDR1 is MNHEY, CDR2 SVGEGT. The CDR3 has 17 residues. CDR3 residues: CASSYSKEEGYQETQYF. For the CDR3, the DNA is TGTGCCAGCAGTTACTCGAAGGAGGAAGGGTACCAAGAGACCCAGTACTTC.

This clonotype was counted a few times. This chain connects TRBV20-1 to TRBJ1-4; tentatively, D is TRBD1 (5 bases). The V and J ends lost 0 bases and 0 bases respectively, with 8 bases between them. This CDR3 spans 15 amino acids. Germline V gene data show CDR1 as DFQATT and CDR2 as SNEGSKA (reference sequence). For the CDR3, the DNA is TGCAGTGCTAGAGAACCAGGGCCAACTAATGAAAAACTGTTTTTT. This encodes CSAREPGPTNEKLFF.

This clonotype was found a few times. V gene TRBV5-1 combines with J gene TRBJ2-2, with D unclear. V was trimmed by 1 base and J by 2 bases, leaving 6 bases between them. The germline V gene encodes CDR1 SGHRS and CDR2 YFSETQ. CDR3 length equals 14 residues. CDR3 in amino acids: CASSLMPNTGELFF. The CDR3 nucleotides are TGCGCCAGCAGCTTGATGCCAAACACCGGGGAGCTGTTTTTT.

The gene calls are TRBV7-8 and TRBJ2-7; 7 nucleotides agree with TRBD1. Trimming removed 6 bases from V and 4 bases from J; junction bases left unmatched: 9. Per the germline V gene, CDR1 is SGHVS and CDR2 is FQNEAQ. The CDR3 length is 14 residues. CDR3 nucleotides: TGTGCCAGCAGGCCGGGACAGACCAGATACGAGCAGTACTTC. This sequence encodes CASRPGQTRYEQYF.

V usage is TRBV10-3 and J usage is TRBJ2-5; D remains ambiguous. Germline lookup yields CDR1 ENHRY and CDR2 SYGVKD. The ends were cut back, 4 bases at V and 2 bases at J, with 11 bases in the middle. The length of the CDR3 is 14 residues. Here the CDR3 reads CAISASGPQETQYF. The CDR3 nucleotides read TGTGCCATCAGTGCCTCCGGCCCGCAAGAGACCCAGTACTTC.

This clonotype was detected ten times or more. The chain couples TRBV20-1 to TRBJ1-1; a weak D match, TRBD1 (6 bases). The germline V gene encodes CDR1 DFQATT and CDR2 SNEGSKA (reference sequence). Trimming pared 3 bases from V and 4 bases from J, leaving 21 bases between. The CDR3 covers 16 residues. CDR3 nucleotide sequence: TGCAGTGCTAGGCAACCCTCAGGAGGGGGATCCACTGAAGCTTTCTTT. As protein: CSARQPSGGGSTEAFF.

V gene TRBV12-3 or TRBV12-4 combines with J gene TRBJ2-5; perhaps TRBD2 as D (6 bases). V shed 4 bases and J shed 1 base, with 7 bases lying between them. The CDR3 loop spans 13 amino acids. CDR3: CASSWRAQETQYF. The CDR3 DNA follows: TGTGCCAGCAGTTGGAGGGCCCAAGAGACCCAGTACTTC.

This clonotype was seen only once. This chain joins TRBV11-2 and TRBJ2-3; 10 bases line up with TRBD2. The CDR3 totals 18 residues. Germline V lookup: CDR1 SGHAT, CDR2 FQNNGV. With V trimmed by 5 bases and J by 1 base, 12 bases remained unmatched. The DNA for the CDR3 is TGTGCCAGCAGCCACGGGCTAGCGGGAGCTTTAGGCACAGATACGCAGTATTTT. Amino acids: CASSHGLAGALGTDTQYF.

This clonotype was observed at least ten times. The chain has TRBV4-3 and TRBJ2-7; D is perhaps TRBD2 (5 bases). The germline V gene has CDR1 LGHNA and CDR2 YSLEER. V lost 1 base to trimming and J lost 3 bases, with 13 bases between them. The CDR3 is 15 residues long. The CDR3 spells CASSQARTPVYEQYF. The CDR3 DNA reads TGCGCCAGCAGCCAAGCAAGGACTCCCGTCTACGAGCAGTACTTC.

The table lists this clonotype with a few counts. The chain has TRBV7-2 and TRBJ1-1; 10 bases are a match to TRBD1. CDR1 and CDR2 from the germline V gene are SGHTA and FQGNSA. V shed 5 bases, J shed 5 bases, and the junction held 11 bases outside the gene matches. This CDR3 region has 16 residues. The CDR3 protein is CASSPGTGAGGTEAFF. CDR3 coding DNA: TGTGCCAGCAGCCCCGGGACAGGGGCCGGTGGAACTGAAGCTTTCTTT.

The table lists this clonotype with a few counts. The chain combines TRBV24-1 with TRBJ2-5, with 8 positions matching TRBD1. The CDR3 runs 14 residues. With 1 base clipped from V and 5 bases from J, the junction kept 2 bases outside the gene matches. Germline assignment: CDR1 KGHDR and CDR2 SFDVKD. In nucleotides, the CDR3 is TGTGCCACCAGTGATTTCAGACAGGGGGAGACCCAGTACTTC. Its protein product is CATSDFRQGETQYF.

The sample holds many counts of this clonotype. The V gene is TRBV11-2, the J gene TRBJ1-4; perhaps TRBD1 as D (5 bases). The length of the CDR3 is 14 residues. With 5 bases removed from V and 8 bases from J, the gap between germline ends came to 15 bases. The germline gives CDR1 SGHAT, CDR2 FQNNGV. The CDR3 protein is CASSEVRGREKLFF. In DNA form, the CDR3 reads TGTGCCAGCAGCGAGGTGAGGGGTAGAGAAAAACTGTTTTTT. Together with reference TRBV11-2 and TRBJ1-4, the CDR3 gives the full variable domain: EAGVAQSPRYKIIEKRQSVAFWCNPISGHATLYWYQQILGQGPKLLIQFQNNGVVDDSQLPKDRFSAERLKGVDSTLKIQPAKLEDSAVYLCASSEVRGREKLFFGSGTQLSVL.

In its sample, this clonotype was seen a few times. The chain couples TRBV29-1 to TRBJ2-1, with TRBD2 matching 12 bases. The CDR3 covers 17 residues. Germline V gene sequence: CDR1 SQVTM, CDR2 ANQGSEA. Germline trimming cut 3 bases from V and 5 bases from J; bases unmatched to any gene: 11. The CDR3 region has the DNA TGCAGCGTTGAGGGGGCTAGCGGGAGGGCCTTCGACAATGAGCAGTTCTTC. Its translation is CSVEGASGRAFDNEQFF.

The V and J genes are TRBV7-9 and TRBJ2-1, with TRBD2 matching 9 bases. Trimming removed 4 bases from V and 3 bases from J; junction bases left unmatched: 7. The CDR3 runs to 16 residues. CDR1 SEHNR and CDR2 FQNEAQ come from the germline V gene (reference sequence). The CDR3 here is CASSSPGLANYNEQFF. The CDR3 DNA reads as TGTGCCAGCAGCTCGCCGGGACTAGCCAACTACAATGAGCAGTTCTTC.